These T cell receptor beta chains were read from a single sample in a study of T cells expressing NK-cell markers. TCRdb re-called the 5' RACE reads, yielding one record per CDR3 amino acid sequence without DNA. The sample has about 170,000 distinct CDR3 sequences. What was sequenced was blood T cells: a sorted CD56 or NKG2C T cell subset, CD4+ or CD8+ T cells, or bulk PBMC T cells (not recorded which). The receptors derive from a man aged 18-69 years in good health. The CDR3 runs from the conserved cysteine through the conserved F or W.

j_call | v_call | cdr3_aa
TRBJ1-3 | TRBV9 | CASSAPPTGVGNTIYF
TRBJ2-2 | TRBV5-1 | CASSLASGWEEQDTGELFF
TRBJ2-3 | TRBV9 | CASSPFWDTDTQYF
TRBJ2-1 | TRBV28 | CASSLLTAKPYNEQFF
TRBJ2-1 | TRBV5-4 | CASSLASGQGFYNEQFF
TRBJ2-3 | TRBV11-2 | CASSLGLGMTTDTQYF
TRBJ1-6 | TRBV14 | CASSQERMRGLPLHF
TRBJ2-1 | TRBV6-1 | CASRLSGGGEQFF
TRBJ2-1 | TRBV12-3/TRBV12-4 | CASSLVAGNSYNEQFF
TRBJ2-7 | TRBV28 | CASRKRGWEQYF
TRBJ1-6 | TRBV7-7 | CASTTRDSPLHF
TRBJ1-2 | TRBV5-6 | CASSLRGQGYGYTF
TRBJ2-3 | TRBV12-3/TRBV12-4 | CASSSPGQGTDTQYF
TRBJ1-1 | TRBV7-6 | CASSLQGGSTEAFF
TRBJ2-5 | TRBV4-2 | CASSQIGLAPKAETQYF
TRBJ2-3 | TRBV15 | CATSLAATDTQYF